This T cell receptor beta chain was identified in a study of cytomegalovirus exposure and HLA in healthy donors. Study-level findings and limits: In a later analysis, TCR beta V- and J-gene trimming showed a link to a missense DCLRE1C variant.

The donors (healthy individuals) were bone marrow donors. This clone was picked up a small number of times. Its antigen is not identified. It was with 60 Vbeta and 13 Jbeta primers that the PCR ran. Only in-frame clones appear in the TCRdb table, and some are missing; sequencing was by immunoSEQ multiplex PCR. The sample records about 150,000 clones, around 10% being singletons. The sequence was obtained from a male donor in good health and CMV-seronegative. The sequencing sample was made of PBMCs.

The chain's CDR3 is CASSPIDRNGRGYTF. The CDR3 bases are TGTGCCAGCAGCCCAATTGACAGGAATGGAAGAGGCTACACCTTC. J is TRBJ1-2 and V is TRBV6-6; tentatively, D is TRBD1 (6 bases). This CDR3 has 15 residues. Germline assignment: CDR1 MNHNY and CDR2 SVGAGI (reference sequence). Between the trimmed V and J ends, which lost 6 bases and 8 bases, there was a span of 22 bases.